Following are 24 T cell receptor beta chains from one sample sequenced in a study of cytomegalovirus exposure and HLA in healthy donors. This PCR relied on a set of 60 Vbeta primers and 13 Jbeta primers. The protocol was immunoSEQ multiplex PCR, while the TCRdb copy is restricted to in-frame clones and leaves out a portion. The sample totals tens of thousands of clones. Input material: PBMCs. These receptor sequences come from a woman aged 60-75 years in good health and CMV-seronegative.

V is TRBV28 and J is TRBJ1-2; maybe TRBD1 (5 bases). The V end lost 5 bases, the J end lost 7 bases, and 17 bases lay between the germline ends. CDR3 length: 14 residues. Germline lookup yields CDR1 MDHEN and CDR2 SYDVKM. The CDR3: CASSRTGGRTGYTF. The CDR3 bases are TGTGCCAGCAGTAGGACGGGGGGAAGGACTGGCTACACCTTC.

The chain joins TRBV4-1 to TRBJ1-5, with 8 bases lining up with TRBD1. V dropped 3 bases and J dropped 2; count of bases not matched to a gene: 6. Germline V gene data show CDR1 as MGHRA and CDR2 as YSYEKL. CDR3 length equals 16 residues. CDR3 bases: TGCGCCAGCAGCCATTCCCCAGGGGGCGGCAATCAGCCCCAGCATTTT. This encodes CASSHSPGGGNQPQHF.

This chain joins TRBV28 and TRBJ2-7; D gene ambiguous. This CDR3 has 15 residues. Germline assignment: CDR1 MDHEN and CDR2 SYDVKM. V lost 2 bases and J lost 0, with 11 bases in between. The CDR3 nucleotides are TGTGCCAGCAGTTTAGTCGCAGGCCTCTCCTACGAGCAGTACTTC. It translates to CASSLVAGLSYEQYF.

The chain joins TRBV27 to TRBJ2-5; tentatively, D is TRBD1 (5 bases). Trimming removed 5 bases from V and 4 bases from J, with 14 bases in between. This CDR3 has 14 amino acids. Germline V gives CDR1 MNHEY, CDR2 SMNVEV (reference sequence). The CDR3 loop is CASSPLGAGETQYF. CDR3 sequence (DNA): TGTGCCAGCAGTCCCCTTGGGGCCGGAGAGACCCAGTACTTC.

The V and J genes are TRBV6-5 and TRBJ2-5; D gene ambiguous. The DNA end is more similar to TRBJ2-7, so the J call may be wrong. The germline CDR1 and CDR2 sequences are MNHEY and SVGAGI. The CDR3 length is 15 residues. CDR3 in amino acids: CASSYGASGDYEQYF. In DNA, the CDR3 is TGTGCCAGCAGTTACGGCGCGTCTGGGGACTACGAGCAGTACTTC.

This chain links TRBV5-1 with TRBJ2-5; 7 nucleotides align to TRBD2. The J call may be faulty, since TRBJ2-7 better matches the DNA end. This CDR3 region has 13 residues. Germline-derived CDR1 and CDR2 are SGHRS and YFSETQ. CDR3 bases: TGCGCCAGCAGCCCCGGACTAGGCTACGAGCAGTACTTC. Translating gives CASSPGLGYEQYF.

The J gene is TRBJ1-2, the V gene TRBV11-2; D unclear. The germline gives CDR1 SGHAT, CDR2 FQNNGV. The CDR3 is 12 residues long. Trimming stripped 5 bases from V and 7 bases from J, with 11 bases between. The CDR3 protein is CASSLTHSGYTF. CDR3 DNA: TGTGCCAGCAGCCTAACTCACAGTGGCTACACCTTC.

The V and J genes are TRBV10-3 and TRBJ2-7; TRBD1 matches 11 bases. Trimming removed 2 bases from V and 4 bases from J; junction bases left unmatched: 13. The CDR3 consists of 18 residues. In germline, CDR1 is ENHRY, CDR2 SYGVKD. The CDR3 region is CAISETRGPGQGAYEQYF. For the CDR3, the DNA is TGTGCCATCAGTGAGACCCGAGGGCCCGGACAGGGGGCTTACGAGCAGTACTTC.

The genes are TRBV7-2 and TRBJ1-1; D is possibly TRBD1 (5 bases). This CDR3 spans 13 amino acids. The V gene's germline CDR1 is SGHTA and CDR2 FQGNSA. V lost 1 base to trimming and J lost 7 bases, with 10 bases between them. CDR3 sequence (DNA): TGTGCCAGCAGCTTAGAACAGGATTTTGAAGCTTTCTTT. Protein: CASSLEQDFEAFF.

In the case of this clone: The sample holds other DNA sequences that translate to the same CDR3. The rearrangement joins TRBV28 to TRBJ1-3; D is perhaps TRBD1 (6 bases). In germline, CDR1 is MDHEN, CDR2 SYDVKM. Trimming shortened V by 5 bases and J by 8 bases, and 22 bases separated the two germline ends. The CDR3 totals 16 residues. The CDR3 DNA reads as TGTGCCAGCAGTCCCCCCGGGACAATCCTGAGAGACACCATATATTTT. Encoded protein: CASSPPGTILRDTIYF.

This sequence joins TRBV5-1 and TRBJ2-3, with D possibly TRBD2 on 5 matching bases. Germline V lookup: CDR1 SGHRS, CDR2 YFSETQ. The CDR3 is 12 residues long. V dropped 4 bases and J dropped 6 bases, with 9 bases sitting between them. The CDR3 loop reads CASSLLGDTQYF. For the CDR3, the DNA is TGCGCCAGCAGCCTACTAGGGGATACGCAGTATTTT.

This sequence joins TRBV28 and TRBJ2-7, with D perhaps TRBD1 (5 bases). This CDR3 has 17 amino acids. V was pared by 2 bases and J by 2 bases, with 19 bases between. CDR1 MDHEN and CDR2 SYDVKM come from the germline V gene. As DNA, the CDR3 is TGTGCCAGCAGTTTACCTTGGGCGACAGATCCTACCTACGAGCAGTACTTC. Translated: CASSLPWATDPTYEQYF.

This chain links TRBV7-3 with TRBJ2-7; 7 bases fit TRBD1. CDR3 length: 13 amino acids. The germline V gene encodes CDR1 SGHTA and CDR2 FQGTGA. J was trimmed by 3 bases and V by 5 bases; bases with no gene match: 4. As DNA, the CDR3 is TGTGCCAGCAGCCCCGGGACAGACTACGAGCAGTACTTC. This sequence encodes CASSPGTDYEQYF.

The chain combines TRBV6-1 with TRBJ2-1, with D uncertain. V shed 4 bases and J shed 10 bases, with 5 bases lying between them. This CDR3 spans 10 amino acids. Germline CDR1 is MNHNS and CDR2 is SASEGT. This chain's CDR3 is CASSAREQFF. In DNA form, the CDR3 reads TGTGCCAGCAGTGCCCGGGAGCAGTTCTTC.

Worth noting for this clone: Distinct nucleotide sequences in the sample also encode this CDR3. The chain combines TRBV18 with TRBJ1-4; TRBD1 is a possible D gene (5 bases). The CDR3 sequence is 15 residues long. V was cut by 3 bases and J by 5 bases, with 13 bases left in between. Germline assignment: CDR1 KGHSH and CDR2 LQKENI. The CDR3 here is CASSPYGGGNEKLFF. CDR3 bases: TGTGCCAGCTCACCCTACGGGGGTGGCAATGAAAAACTGTTTTTT.

Considering frequency, this clone is medium-sized. The chain links TRBV4-2 to TRBJ2-1, with 10 bases identical to TRBD2. Trimming cost V 0 bases and J 2 bases; bases outside gene matches: 1. Per germline, CDR1 LGHNA and CDR2 YNFKEQ. The CDR3 contains 16 residues. The CDR3 DNA sequence: TGTGCCAGCAGCCAAGATGGGACTAGCGCCTACAATGAGCAGTTCTTC. This sequence encodes CASSQDGTSAYNEQFF.

The J gene is TRBJ1-2, the V gene TRBV28, with D possibly TRBD1 on 6 matching bases. The CDR3 sequence is 14 residues long. Germline V gene sequence: CDR1 MDHEN, CDR2 SYDVKM. V lost 6 bases, J lost 1 base, and 12 bases lay in between. This CDR3 reads CASSPGQLNYGYTF. Here the CDR3 DNA reads TGTGCCAGCAGCCCCGGACAGCTTAACTATGGCTACACCTTC.

This chain connects TRBV6-1 to TRBJ1-4, with D perhaps TRBD1 (6 bases). CDR1 and CDR2 from the germline V gene are MNHNS and SASEGT. Trimming stripped 6 bases from V and 7 bases from J, with 9 bases between. This CDR3 comprises 12 residues. The CDR3 coding sequence is TGTGCCAGCAGACGGGACACTGAAAAACTGTTTTTT. This codes for CASRRDTEKLFF.

The CDR3 loop reads CASSFPGVRNTEAFF. The CDR3 region has the DNA TGTGCCAGCAGTTTTCCGGGGGTGAGGAACACTGAAGCTTTCTTT. The chain links TRBV28 to TRBJ1-1, with D perhaps TRBD1 (5 bases). Trimming shortened V by 3 bases and J by 1 base, and 12 bases separated the two germline ends. CDR3 size: 15 residues. Per the germline V gene, CDR1 is MDHEN and CDR2 is SYDVKM.

V gene TRBV28 combines with J gene TRBJ1-2; possibly TRBD1 for D (5 bases). V was pared by 6 bases and J by 5 bases, with 13 bases between. The CDR3 consists of 13 residues. Germline V gene data show CDR1 as MDHEN and CDR2 as SYDVKM. This CDR3 reads CASSFGGFYGYTF. The CDR3 nucleotides read TGTGCCAGCAGCTTCGGGGGATTTTATGGCTACACCTTC.

DNA of the CDR3: TGTGCCAGCACCACGGGGAACCAAGAGACCCAGTACTTC. Translated: CASTTGNQETQYF. This chain connects TRBV2 to TRBJ2-5, with TRBD2 as a possible D gene (5 bases). The CDR3 has 13 amino acids. Germline V lookup: CDR1 SNHLY, CDR2 FYNNEI. V lost 7 bases to trimming and J lost 0 bases, with 9 bases between them.

The chain carries TRBV5-1 and TRBJ2-3, with 10 bases lining up with TRBD2. This CDR3 is built from 14 residues. Unmatched junction bases numbered 4, after V lost 4 bases and J lost 5 bases. In germline, CDR1 is SGHRS, CDR2 YFSETQ. CDR3: CASSSGRAVDTQYF. As DNA, the CDR3 is TGCGCCAGCAGCAGCGGGAGGGCCGTAGATACGCAGTATTTT. Complete variable domain (other parts from reference TRBV5-1 and TRBJ2-3): KAGVTQTPRYLIKTRGQQVTLSCSPISGHRSVSWYQQTPGQGLQFLFEYFSETQRNKGNFPGRFSGRQFSNSRSEMNVSTLELGDSALYLCASSSGRAVDTQYFGPGTRLTVL.

This chain uses TRBV6-5 with TRBJ2-2; D might be TRBD1 (5 bases). Germline V gives CDR1 MNHEY, CDR2 SVGAGI. There are 12 residues in the CDR3. The ends were cut back, 4 bases at V and 7 bases at J, with 7 bases in the middle. Here the CDR3 reads CASSSQGGELFF. The DNA for the CDR3 is TGTGCCAGCAGTTCCCAGGGCGGGGAGCTGTTTTTT.

This chain's CDR3 is CASRADSSHYGYTF. In DNA form, the CDR3 reads TGTGCCAGCAGAGCCGACAGTTCCCACTATGGCTACACCTTC. The V and J genes are TRBV2 and TRBJ1-2; D possibly corresponds to TRBD1 (5 bases). Per germline, CDR1 SNHLY and CDR2 FYNNEI. V lost 6 bases to trimming and J lost 3 bases, with 14 bases between them. This CDR3 is built from 14 residues. Using reference TRBV2 and TRBJ1-2 for the parts outside the CDR3, the full variable domain is EPEVTQTPSHQVTQMGQEVILRCVPISNHLYFYWYRQILGQKVEFLVSFYNNEISEKSEIFDDQFSVERPDGSNFTLKIRSTKLEDSAMYFCASRADSSHYGYTFGSGTRLTVV.